These 9 T cell receptor beta chains came from one sample sequenced in a study of T cell responses to AZD1222 COVID-19 vaccine. Method: immunoSEQ multiplex PCR; TCRdb's copy keeps in-frame clones and lacks some. The sample records roughly 170,000 clones, 85% to 95% being singletons. Material: peripheral blood, obtained 28 days after the second AZD1222 dose. The receptors were gathered from an adult who received the AZD1222 COVID-19 vaccine.

The chain couples TRBV28 to TRBJ2-7; 11 bases fit TRBD2. Germline V gene sequence: CDR1 MDHEN, CDR2 SYDVKM. The V gene end was trimmed by 6 bases and the J gene end by 3 bases; junction bases not matched to a gene: 16. CDR3 size: 18 residues. The CDR3 sequence is CASSRGETSGTLGYEQYF. CDR3 nucleotide sequence: TGTGCCAGCAGCCGAGGGGAGACTAGCGGGACGTTGGGCTACGAGCAGTACTTC.

The rearrangement uses TRBV19 and TRBJ1-2; D possibly corresponds to TRBD1 (5 bases). From germline, CDR1 is LNHDA and CDR2 SQIVND (reference sequence). V shed 4 bases and J shed 2 bases, with 14 bases lying between them. The CDR3 spans 15 residues. CDR3 coding DNA: TGTGCCAGTAGTAGGCCCGGGGGTTCGAACTATGGCTACACCTTC. This gives the protein CASSRPGGSNYGYTF.

The chain recombines TRBV6-5 with TRBJ2-1, with D perhaps matching TRBD1 (6 bases). The CDR3 totals 14 residues. Trimming left V 7 bases short and J 7 bases short, with 17 bases between. Per the germline V gene, CDR1 is MNHEY and CDR2 is SVGAGI. The CDR3 protein is CASTLTGKRNEQFF. The CDR3 DNA sequence: TGTGCCAGCACGCTAACAGGGAAGAGAAATGAGCAGTTCTTC.

The V call is TRBV7-2, the J call TRBJ1-2, with 7 bases fitting TRBD1. The CDR3 totals 15 residues. Trimming took 2 bases from V and 3 from J; bases not matched to a gene: 6. Germline assignment: CDR1 SGHTA and CDR2 FQGNSA. The CDR3 sequence: CASSLKQGVDYGYTF. The CDR3 DNA is TGTGCCAGCAGCTTAAAGCAGGGGGTCGACTATGGCTACACCTTC.

Written as DNA, the CDR3 is TGTGCCAGCAGTTACTCGTTGGGATCCGGGGAGCTGTTTTTT. This sequence encodes CASSYSLGSGELFF. This chain joins TRBV6-5 and TRBJ2-2; D gene unclear. Germline CDR1 and CDR2: MNHEY and SVGAGI. The CDR3 is made up of 14 amino acids. With 0 bases removed from V and 6 bases from J, the gap between germline ends came to 8 bases.

V is TRBV29-1 and J is TRBJ1-2; no clear D gene. With 4 bases removed from V and 1 base from J, the gap between germline ends came to 7 bases. This CDR3 comprises 12 residues. Looked up from germline, CDR1 is SQVTM and CDR2 is ANQGSEA. The CDR3 region has the DNA TGCAGCGTTGGGACGGGTAACTATGGCTACACCTTC. The encoded protein is CSVGTGNYGYTF.

This chain joins TRBV5-4 and TRBJ2-2; no definite D call. Trimming removed 9 bases at V and 0 bases at J, with 6 bases between. The CDR3 has 12 residues. Germline V lookup: CDR1 SGHNT, CDR2 YYREEE (reference sequence). The DNA for the CDR3 is TGTGCCACCGATACGAACACCGGGGAGCTGTTTTTT. Translated, it gives CATDTNTGELFF.

This chain connects TRBV19 to TRBJ1-1; D uncertain. From germline, CDR1 is LNHDA and CDR2 SQIVND (reference sequence). CDR3 length: 12 amino acids. Trimming took off 5 bases at V and 3 bases at J, with 7 bases between the two ends. CDR3 DNA sequence: TGTGCCAGTAGTCCACAGTACACTGAAGCTTTCTTT. Its translation is CASSPQYTEAFF.

The gene calls are TRBV30 and TRBJ1-1, with a tentative D call TRBD1 (6 bases). The CDR3 totals 14 residues. Trimming left V 3 bases short and J 1 base short, with 12 bases between. Germline V gene lookup returns CDR1 GTSNPN and CDR2 SVGIG (reference sequence). As DNA, the CDR3 is TGTGCCTGGAGCGCGGTCAGGGGGAACACTGAAGCTTTCTTT. As protein: CAWSAVRGNTEAFF.